A selection of T cell receptor beta chains follows, all from one sample in a study of blood T cell repertoires in COVID-19. Produced via immunoSEQ multiplex PCR; TCRdb's table is partial and in-frame only. The sample holds more than 45,000 clones, about 80% seen once. The sample comprised peripheral blood. The origin of the receptors is a woman aged 60-75 years with acute or convalescent COVID-19. CDR3s include the opening cysteine and the closing phenylalanine or tryptophan. The D gene is left open where the match is weak. Where a row states a size, it is once, few, many or the class of an expanded clone; other rows omit it.

>TRBD1|TRBV2|TRBJ1-1|.
TGTGCCAGCAGTGTCAGTCAGGGGGCCAACACTGAAGCTTTCTTT
CASSVSQGANTEAFF
>.|TRBV4-1|TRBJ2-1|.
TGCGCCCGGGGGAGCTCCTACAATGAGCAGTTCTTC
CARGSSYNEQFF
>.|TRBV18|TRBJ1-2|.
TGTGCCAGCTCCCGGACAGAACACTATGGCTACACCTTC
CASSRTEHYGYTF
>TRBD1|TRBV5-8|TRBJ2-3|once
TGTGCCAGCACGACAGGGCTGCGCACAGATACGCAGTATTTT
CASTTGLRTDTQYF
>.|TRBV4-3|TRBJ1-1|.
TGCGCCAGCAGCCAGCATACAGGAAACACTGAAGCTTTCTTT
CASSQHTGNTEAFF
>.|TRBV29-1|TRBJ2-1|.
TGCAGCGTTGTACCGGGTGGGTACTACAATGAGCAGTTCTTC
CSVVPGGYYNEQFF
>TRBD1|TRBV29-1|TRBJ1-1|.
TGCAGCGTTGAAGATCTGGGGGCAGGGGGCATGAACACTGAAGCTTTCTTT
CSVEDLGAGGMNTEAFF
>.|TRBV6-4|TRBJ2-4|.
TGTGCCAGCAGTGACACCCGTTTACTGGCGGACATTCAGTACTTC
CASSDTRLLADIQYF
>.|TRBV7-2|TRBJ2-3|.
TGTGCCAGCAGCTTAGACAGGGCTCCAGATACGCAGTATTTT
CASSLDRAPDTQYF
>.|TRBV5-1|TRBJ2-1|.
TGCGCCAGCAGCGGAGGGACTCCACCTCAGCAGTTCTTC
CASSGGTPPQQFF
>.|TRBV6-5|TRBJ2-2|once
TGTGCCAGCAGTTATCTAAGGGAGTATAACACCGGGGAGCTGTTTTTT
CASSYLREYNTGELFF
>TRBD2|TRBV6-4|TRBJ2-3|.
TGTGCCAGCAGTACCGACGGGGGGATTGATACGCAGTATTTT
CASSTDGGIDTQYF
>.|TRBV18|TRBJ2-3|.
TGTGCCAGCTCACCCCGACAGCGATCTAGCACAGATACGCAGTATTTT
CASSPRQRSSTDTQYF
>TRBD2|TRBV5-1|TRBJ2-1|.
TGCGCCAGCAGCTTAAGTCCGGGACTAGCGTCTGAGCAGTTCTTC
CASSLSPGLASEQFF
>.|TRBV5-4|TRBJ2-7|.
TGTGCCAGCAGCTCCAGCGGTGTCTCCTACGAGCAGTACTTC
CASSSSGVSYEQYF
>TRBD1|TRBV12-5|TRBJ2-5|many
TGTGCTAGTAGGGGGCTTGAAGAGACCCAGTACTTC
CASRGLEETQYF
>.|TRBV6-1|TRBJ1-2|once
TGTGCCAGCAGTGAATTCGGGAACTATGGCTACACCTTC
CASSEFGNYGYTF
>TRBD1|TRBV7-8|TRBJ1-1|.
TGTGCCAGCAGCTTAGGGGACAGCATGAACACTGAAGCTTTCTTT
CASSLGDSMNTEAFF
>TRBD2|TRBV15|TRBJ2-5|.
TGTGCCACCAAAGGCGGGGGGGAGACCCAGTACTTC
CATKGGGETQYF
>.|TRBV11-3|TRBJ2-2|.
TGTGCCAGCAGCTCCCAAGGGAGACTTGGCGGGGAGCTGTTTTTT
CASSSQGRLGGELFF
>TRBD1|TRBV18|TRBJ1-4|.
TGTGCCAGCTCACCCGGGACAGGGGACGAAAAACTGTTTTTT
CASSPGTGDEKLFF
>TRBD2|TRBV19|TRBJ2-7|.
TGTGCCAGTAGTCCCCGGCTAGGGAGGGAAGGCGAGCAGTACTTC
CASSPRLGREGEQYF
>TRBD2|TRBV2|TRBJ2-1|few
TGTGCCAGCAGTGAACTCTCGGGGGGAAATGAGCAGTTCTTC
CASSELSGGNEQFF
>TRBD1|TRBV24-1|TRBJ2-7|.
TGTGCCACCCGAAGGACAGGGGAAGACGAGCAGTACTTC
CATRRTGEDEQYF
>TRBD1|TRBV20-1|TRBJ1-5|.
TGCAGTGCAAGTGGACAGGGACGCAATCAGCCCCAGCATTTT
CSASGQGRNQPQHF
>TRBD1|TRBV11-3|TRBJ1-4|.
TGTGCCAGCAGCGGATCACAGGGGGCGAGGGAAAAACTGTTTTTT
CASSGSQGAREKLFF
>.|TRBV2|TRBJ1-2|.
TGTGCCAGCATTATGGTAGGGGATGGCTACACCTTC
CASIMVGDGYTF
>.|TRBV19|TRBJ2-7|.
TGTGCCAGTAGTATAGGCAGATCCTACGAGCAGTACTTC
CASSIGRSYEQYF
>.|TRBV11-2|TRBJ1-4|.
TGTGCCAGCAGAAAACATGGCGGGGAGGTGGAAAAACTGTTTTTT
CASRKHGGEVEKLFF
>.|TRBV6-5|TRBJ1-1|.
TGTGCCAGCAGCAGTCCCACAGGGAAAGCTTTCTTT
CASSSPTGKAFF
>.|TRBV30|TRBJ2-3|.
TGTGCCTGGAGGCCCGGAGGCTGGGCAGATACGCAGTATTTT
CAWRPGGWADTQYF
>.|TRBV30|TRBJ1-5|.
TGTGCCTGGAGTGTTACAGGCCTAAGCAATCAGCCCCAGCATTTT
CAWSVTGLSNQPQHF
>TRBD1|TRBV6-5|TRBJ1-5|.
TGTGCCAGCAGCAAGGACAGGGGTAATCAGCCCCAGCATTTT
CASSKDRGNQPQHF
>TRBD1|TRBV5-1|TRBJ1-5|.
TGCGCCAGCAGCGGGCGGACAGGGGGGAATCAGCCCCAGCATTTT
CASSGRTGGNQPQHF
>.|TRBV6-6|TRBJ1-1|.
TGTGCCAGCAGTCCGACAATTGGCGCTGAAGCTTTCTTT
CASSPTIGAEAFF